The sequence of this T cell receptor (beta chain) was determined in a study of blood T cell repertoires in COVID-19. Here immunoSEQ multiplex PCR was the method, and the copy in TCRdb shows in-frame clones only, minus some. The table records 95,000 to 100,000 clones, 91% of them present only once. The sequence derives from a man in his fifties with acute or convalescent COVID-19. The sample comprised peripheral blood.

Written as DNA, the CDR3 is TGTGCCAGCAGACCAGGGTACCAAGAGACCCAGTACTTC. This sequence encodes CASRPGYQETQYF. The chain recombines TRBV7-2 with TRBJ2-5; possible D gene TRBD1, 5 bases. The ends were cut back, 6 bases at V and 0 bases at J, with 8 bases in the middle. CDR1 SGHTA and CDR2 FQGNSA come from the germline V gene. CDR3 length: 13 residues. Supplemented by reference TRBV7-2 and TRBJ2-5, the full variable domain reads GAGVSQSPSNKVTEKGKDVELRCDPISGHTALYWYRQSLGQGLEFLIYFQGNSAPDKSGLPSDRFSAERTGGSVSTLTIQRTQQEDSAVYLCASRPGYQETQYFGPGTRLLVL.